Reported below is one T cell receptor (beta chain). The source of the sample is a study of blood T cell repertoires in COVID-19. Seattle researchers signed up patients amid active infection and tracked them longitudinally. Data came from immunoSEQ multiplex PCR; TCRdb stores just in-frame clones and leaves some out. The sample lists fewer than 50,000 clones, 87% occurring once. The clonotype was recovered from a man aged 60-69 years with COVID-19, enrolled during active disease. The sequenced material came from peripheral blood.

CDR3 residues: CASSDRGAYEQYF. CDR3 in DNA: TGTGCCAGCAGTGACAGGGGGGCCTACGAGCAGTACTTC. The chain recombines TRBV6-1 with TRBJ2-7; the D gene is possibly TRBD1 (7 bases). Germline CDR1 MNHNS, CDR2 SASEGT. This CDR3 spans 13 amino acids. The V and J ends lost 3 bases and 2 bases respectively, with 8 bases between them.